This TCR beta chain originates from a study of T cell repertoires in cytomegalovirus infection. Study overall: Use of recently identified HLA-C-restricted and well-studied HLA-B-restricted CMV epitopes was part of the study.

The CDR3 loop spans 17 amino acids. V was trimmed by 5 bases and J by 2 bases, leaving 22 bases between them. CDR1 and CDR2 (germline): LNHDA, SQIVND (reference sequence). TCRdb reprocessed the reads via MiXCR and lists one record per CDR3 protein. The table lists a few hundred thousand distinct CDR3 sequences, more than 30% of them singletons. Points on this clonotype: Its target is unknown.

Sample: cultured PBMCs, taken from culture after CMV antigen stimulation. J is TRBJ2-7 and V is TRBV19; D unclear. This TCR derives from a human donor in good health (CMV status not recorded). Some clones in this sample may be carry-over from other donors' samples. CDR3 DNA sequence: TGTGCCAGTAGTGGTCCTCCTGGGGTCTCGAATACCTACGAGCAGTACTTC. Translating gives CASSGPPGVSNTYEQYF.